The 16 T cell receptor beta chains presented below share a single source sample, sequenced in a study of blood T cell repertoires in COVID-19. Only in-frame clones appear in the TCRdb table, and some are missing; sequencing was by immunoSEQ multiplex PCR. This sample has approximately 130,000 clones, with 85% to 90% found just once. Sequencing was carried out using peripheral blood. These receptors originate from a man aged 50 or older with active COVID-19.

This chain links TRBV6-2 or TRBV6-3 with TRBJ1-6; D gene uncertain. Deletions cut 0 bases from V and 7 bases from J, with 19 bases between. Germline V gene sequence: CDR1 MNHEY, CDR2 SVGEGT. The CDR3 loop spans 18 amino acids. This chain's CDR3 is CASSYSRSPSALNSPLHF. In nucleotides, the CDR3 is TGTGCCAGCAGTTACTCGAGGTCGCCCTCTGCTCTAAATTCACCCCTCCACTTT.

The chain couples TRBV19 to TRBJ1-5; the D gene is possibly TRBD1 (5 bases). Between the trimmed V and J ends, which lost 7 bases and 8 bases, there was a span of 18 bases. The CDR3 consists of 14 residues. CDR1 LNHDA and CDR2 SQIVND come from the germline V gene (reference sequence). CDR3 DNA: TGTGCCAGTAAGGAGAGGGGAGGGTGGGAGCCCCAGCATTTT. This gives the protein CASKERGGWEPQHF.

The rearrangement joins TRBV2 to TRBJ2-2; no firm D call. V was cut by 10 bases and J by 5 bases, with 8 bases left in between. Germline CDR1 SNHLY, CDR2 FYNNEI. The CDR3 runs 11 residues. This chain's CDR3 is CATQSTGELFF. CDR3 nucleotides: TGTGCCACCCAGTCAACCGGGGAGCTGTTTTTT.

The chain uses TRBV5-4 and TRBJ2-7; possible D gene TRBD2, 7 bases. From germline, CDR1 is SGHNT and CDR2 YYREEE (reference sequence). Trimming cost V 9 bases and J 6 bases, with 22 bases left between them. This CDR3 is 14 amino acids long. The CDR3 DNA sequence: TGTGCCACGCAATACCTCGGGGGGCTGGGCGAGCAGTACTTC. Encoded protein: CATQYLGGLGEQYF.

The CDR3 sequence is CASSRDKANTGELFF. For the CDR3, the DNA is TGCGCCAGCAGCCGGGACAAAGCGAACACCGGGGAGCTGTTTTTT. The V and J genes are TRBV5-1 and TRBJ2-2; D might be TRBD1 (6 bases). Germline CDR1 reads SGHRS; CDR2 reads YFSETQ. V gave up 4 bases and J gave up 0 bases, with 10 bases separating them. The CDR3 is 15 amino acids.

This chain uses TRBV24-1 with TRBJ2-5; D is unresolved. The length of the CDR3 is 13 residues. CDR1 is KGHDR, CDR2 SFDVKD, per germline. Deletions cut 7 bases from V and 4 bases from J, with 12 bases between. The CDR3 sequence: CATSPNTGETQYF. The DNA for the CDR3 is TGTGCCACCAGCCCTAATACGGGAGAGACCCAGTACTTC.

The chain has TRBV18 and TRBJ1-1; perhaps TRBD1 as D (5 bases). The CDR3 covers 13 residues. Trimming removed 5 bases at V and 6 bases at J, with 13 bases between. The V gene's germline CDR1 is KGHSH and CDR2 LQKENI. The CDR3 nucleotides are TGTGCCAGCTCAGCTTCCAGGGTGCCTGAAGCTTTCTTT. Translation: CASSASRVPEAFF.

The CDR3 here is CASSLGTGLNQPQHF. DNA for the CDR3: TGTGCCAGCAGTTTGGGGACAGGCCTCAATCAGCCCCAGCATTTT. This chain links TRBV27 with TRBJ1-5; 8 positions match TRBD1. Unmatched junction bases numbered 4, after V lost 3 bases and J lost 3 bases. This CDR3 contains 15 residues. Per the germline V gene, CDR1 is MNHEY and CDR2 is SMNVEV (reference sequence).

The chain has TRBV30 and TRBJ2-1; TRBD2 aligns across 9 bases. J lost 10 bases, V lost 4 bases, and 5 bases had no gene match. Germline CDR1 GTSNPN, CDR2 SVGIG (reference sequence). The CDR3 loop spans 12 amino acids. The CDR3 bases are TGTGCCTGGAAGGCTAGCGGGGTCGAGCAGTTCTTC. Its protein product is CAWKASGVEQFF.

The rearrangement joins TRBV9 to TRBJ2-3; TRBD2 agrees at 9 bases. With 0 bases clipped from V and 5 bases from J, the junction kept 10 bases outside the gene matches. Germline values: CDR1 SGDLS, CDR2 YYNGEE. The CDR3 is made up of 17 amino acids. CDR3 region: CASSVGAAGGREDTQYF. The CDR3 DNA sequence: TGTGCCAGCAGCGTAGGGGCGGCGGGGGGGCGGGAAGATACGCAGTATTTT. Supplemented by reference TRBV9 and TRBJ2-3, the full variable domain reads DSGVTQTPKHLITATGQRVTLRCSPRSGDLSVYWYQQSLDQGLQFLIQYYNGEERAKGNILERFSAQQFPDLHSELNLSSLELGDSALYFCASSVGAAGGREDTQYFGPGTRLTVL.

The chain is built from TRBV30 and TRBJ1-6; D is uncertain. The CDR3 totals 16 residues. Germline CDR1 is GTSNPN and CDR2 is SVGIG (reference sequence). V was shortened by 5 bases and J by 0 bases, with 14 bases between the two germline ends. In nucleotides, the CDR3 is TGTGCCTGGCGTCAACCCCGGAGCTCCTATAATTCACCCCTCCACTTT. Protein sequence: CAWRQPRSSYNSPLHF.

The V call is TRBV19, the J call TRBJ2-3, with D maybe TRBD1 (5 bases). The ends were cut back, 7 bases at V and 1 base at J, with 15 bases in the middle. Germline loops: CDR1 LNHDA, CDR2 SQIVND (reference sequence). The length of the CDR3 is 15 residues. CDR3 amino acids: CASTVTVLRTDTQYF. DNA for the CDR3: TGTGCCAGTACCGTGACAGTCTTGCGCACAGATACGCAGTATTTT.

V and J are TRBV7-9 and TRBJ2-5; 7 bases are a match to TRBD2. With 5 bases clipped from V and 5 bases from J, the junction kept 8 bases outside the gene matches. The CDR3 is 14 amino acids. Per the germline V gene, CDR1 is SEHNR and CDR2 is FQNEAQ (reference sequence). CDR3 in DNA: TGTGCCAGCAGCGAGGGTGGCGGGGGTGAGACCCAGTACTTC. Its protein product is CASSEGGGGETQYF.

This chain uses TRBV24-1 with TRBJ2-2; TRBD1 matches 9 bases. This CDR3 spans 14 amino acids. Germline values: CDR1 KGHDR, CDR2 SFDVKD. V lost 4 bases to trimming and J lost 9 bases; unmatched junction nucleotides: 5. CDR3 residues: CATSDSGTGRELFF. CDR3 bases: TGTGCCACCAGTGACTCCGGGACAGGGAGGGAGCTGTTTTTT.

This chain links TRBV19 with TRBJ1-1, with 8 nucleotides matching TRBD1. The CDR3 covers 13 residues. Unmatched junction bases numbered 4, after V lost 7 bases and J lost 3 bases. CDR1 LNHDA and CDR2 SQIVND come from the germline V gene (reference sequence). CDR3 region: CASTVDRDTEAFF. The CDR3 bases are TGTGCCAGTACCGTGGACAGGGACACTGAAGCTTTCTTT.

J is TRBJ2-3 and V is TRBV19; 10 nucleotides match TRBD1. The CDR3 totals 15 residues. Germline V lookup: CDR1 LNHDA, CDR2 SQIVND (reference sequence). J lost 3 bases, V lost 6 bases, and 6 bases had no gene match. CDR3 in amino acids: CASSLTGGRTDTQYF. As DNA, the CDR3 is TGTGCCAGTAGCTTGACAGGGGGCCGAACAGATACGCAGTATTTT.